Included here is one T cell receptor beta chain sequence, with context. Its antigen is still unknown. This sample stems from a study of T-cell reconstitution after alpha-beta-depleted transplantation in children. General study points: Reportedly, only several hundred clones from non-depleted graft cells drove alpha-beta T-cell counts at about two months.

Using unique molecular identifiers, the investigators prepared the TCRbeta library. TCRdb reanalysed the PCR reads using MiXCR and keeps one entry per CDR3 protein. The sample has about 580,000 distinct CDR3 sequences, roughly 23% seen once. The receptor was isolated from a boy in the first two years of life who had a stem cell transplant for acute myeloid leukemia, so the T cells may come from the graft donor. Specimen: PBMCs, mostly from graft donor cells, collected 360 days after TCRalphabeta/CD19-depleted stem cell transplant.

Here the CDR3 reads CASSRGTAVQETQYF. CDR3 DNA sequence: TGTGCCAGCAGCCGAGGGACGGCCGTCCAAGAGACCCAGTACTTC. The chain has TRBV12-3 or TRBV12-4 and TRBJ2-5, with D perhaps matching TRBD1 or TRBD2 (5 bases each). V lost 6 bases, J lost 1 base, and 15 bases lay in between. The CDR3 has 15 amino acids.